The 4 T cell receptor beta chains given below trace back to one sample, sequenced in a study of CD8+CD57+ T cells in acquired aplastic anemia. For CDR3 and TCR beta VDJ profiling, genomic DNA was the template used. One entry per CDR3 protein results from TCRdb running MiXCR on the reads. The table lists roughly 150,000 distinct CDR3 sequences, around 43% of them singletons. The sequenced patients had an expansion of CD8+CD57+ cells seen by flow cytometry. The specimen sequenced was sorted CD4+, CD8+, or CD8+CD57+ T cells (not recorded which) from PBMCs. Receptor source: a human donor with aplastic anemia.

The V and J genes are TRBV24-1 and TRBJ2-2; D unresolved. Per germline, CDR1 KGHDR and CDR2 SFDVKD. This CDR3 comprises 14 residues. Trimming pared 5 bases from V and 1 base from J, leaving 7 bases between. CDR3 protein: CATSGRQNTGELFF. The CDR3 nucleotides are TGTGCCACCAGTGGCCGACAGAACACCGGGGAGCTGTTTTTT.

CDR3 sequence: CATSGQEISYEQYF. The CDR3 region has the DNA TGTGCCACCTCGGGACAGGAAATCTCCTACGAGCAGTACTTC. The J gene is TRBJ2-7, the V gene TRBV10-3, with 8 bases matching TRBD1. Trimming took 10 bases from V and 0 from J; bases not matched to a gene: 8. CDR3 length equals 14 residues. Germline V gene lookup returns CDR1 ENHRY and CDR2 SYGVKD.

This chain connects TRBV25-1 to TRBJ2-5; TRBD1 matches at 10 bases. CDR3 length: 14 amino acids. CDR1 and CDR2 (germline): MGHDK, SYGVNS. V dropped 7 bases and J dropped 5; count of bases not matched to a gene: 7. In DNA form, the CDR3 reads TGTGCCAGCACCGACAGGGGGCGGTCGGAGACCCAGTACTTC. This sequence encodes CASTDRGRSETQYF.

The chain carries TRBV18 and TRBJ1-2; D ambiguous. V lost 3 bases, J lost 7 bases, and 15 bases lay in between. Germline assignment: CDR1 KGHSH and CDR2 LQKENI. The CDR3 sequence is 14 residues long. CDR3 bases: TGTGCCAGCTCACCGAGCCCAGGAGTTGGTGGCTACACCTTC. Its translation is CASSPSPGVGGYTF.